These 14 T cell receptor beta chains were sequenced from one sample in a study of immune cell composition in non-small cell lung cancer. Libraries were prepared by immunoSEQ multiplex PCR; TCRdb keeps only in-frame clonotypes and omits some of them. The sample contains thousands of clones, around 85% of which appear only once. Material for sequencing was lung tumor tissue. These receptors were obtained from a human donor with non-small cell lung cancer.

The chain joins TRBV18 to TRBJ2-7; D might be TRBD2 (6 bases). In germline, CDR1 is KGHSH, CDR2 LQKENI. The CDR3 is made up of 15 amino acids. V was shortened by 2 bases and J by 1 base, with 12 bases between the two germline ends. The chain's CDR3 is CASSPGSGLSYEQYF. The CDR3 DNA reads TGTGCCAGCTCACCAGGCAGCGGGCTGTCCTACGAGCAGTACTTC. Together with reference TRBV18 and TRBJ2-7, the CDR3 gives the full variable domain: NAGVMQNPRHLVRRRGQEARLRCSPMKGHSHVYWYRQLPEEGLKFMVYLQKENIIDESGMPKERFSAEFPKEGPSILRIQQVVRGDSAAYFCASSPGSGLSYEQYFGPGTRLTVT.

This chain uses TRBV7-3 with TRBJ2-1; TRBD1 might be the D (5 bases). The V gene lost 0 bases and the J gene lost 2 bases, with 8 bases spanning the gap. The CDR3 runs to 15 residues. The germline gives CDR1 SGHTA, CDR2 FQGTGA. The CDR3 region has the DNA TGTGCCAGCAGCTTAACCAGGGATCCCTACAATGAGCAGTTCTTC. Residues: CASSLTRDPYNEQFF.

The chain is built from TRBV6-1 and TRBJ2-7, with 7 bases fitting TRBD2. The CDR3 runs 14 residues. Germline CDR1 reads MNHNS; CDR2 reads SASEGT. The J segment lost 2 bases and the V segment lost 7 bases, leaving 8 bases of the junction unmatched. The CDR3 sequence is CASTEGLIAYEQYF. The CDR3 DNA reads TGTGCCAGCACCGAGGGACTAATAGCCTACGAGCAGTACTTC.

This chain links TRBV6-5 with TRBJ1-3; TRBD1 aligns across 10 bases. This CDR3 is 14 amino acids long. From germline, CDR1 is MNHEY and CDR2 SVGAGI. The trim removed 5 bases at V and 4 bases at J, leaving 2 bases unmatched. CDR3 in DNA: TGTGCCAGCAGTCCGGGACAGGGGGGAAACACCATATATTTT. Translated: CASSPGQGGNTIYF.

The chain recombines TRBV7-2 with TRBJ2-7; TRBD1 agrees at 7 bases. CDR1 is SGHTA and CDR2 is FQGNSA in the germline V gene. After removal of 4 bases from V and 12 bases from J, the junction contained 12 bases not matched to a gene. CDR3 length: 13 residues. CDR3 sequence (DNA): TGTGCCAGCAGCTCTACTTGGGACAGCGTCCGGTACTTC. Translating it yields CASSSTWDSVRYF.

This clone was picked up one time. J is TRBJ2-1 and V is TRBV19; the D gene is possibly TRBD1 (6 bases). V was clipped by 3 bases and J by 2 bases, with 11 bases between them. The V gene's germline CDR1 is LNHDA and CDR2 SQIVND (reference sequence). The CDR3 is made up of 15 amino acids. The CDR3 here is CASSIVWGPYNEQFF. The CDR3 DNA sequence: TGTGCCAGTAGTATTGTCTGGGGGCCCTACAATGAGCAGTTCTTC.

The chain combines TRBV9 with TRBJ2-3; 13 nucleotides match TRBD2. Unmatched junction bases numbered 3, after V lost 3 bases and J lost 2 bases. CDR3 length: 16 residues. Germline CDR1 reads SGDLS; CDR2 reads YYNGEE. CDR3 sequence reads: CASSGTSGGDTDTQYF. CDR3 nucleotides: TGTGCCAGCAGCGGGACTAGCGGGGGTGACACAGATACGCAGTATTTT.

This clone was counted a single time. The V gene is TRBV5-1, the J gene TRBJ2-7, with 7 bases aligning to TRBD1. Germline values: CDR1 SGHRS, CDR2 YFSETQ. Trimming took 0 bases from V and 6 from J; bases not matched to a gene: 9. The CDR3 sequence is 15 residues long. The CDR3 region is CASSLDRGLRGEQYF. The CDR3 region has the DNA TGCGCCAGCAGCTTGGACAGGGGATTGCGAGGCGAGCAGTACTTC. Full variable domain (remainder filled in from reference TRBV5-1 and TRBJ2-7): KAGVTQTPRYLIKTRGQQVTLSCSPISGHRSVSWYQQTPGQGLQFLFEYFSETQRNKGNFPGRFSGRQFSNSRSEMNVSTLELGDSALYLCASSLDRGLRGEQYFGPGTRLTVT.

The chain recombines TRBV5-4 with TRBJ1-6; 7 bases are shared with TRBD1. The V and J ends lost 0 bases and 7 bases, in that order; junction bases with no gene match: 7. Germline CDR1 reads SGHNT; CDR2 reads YYREEE (reference sequence). CDR3 length: 16 residues. The CDR3 DNA is TGTGCCAGCAGCTTGGTGGGGGACAGATACAATTCACCCCTCCACTTT. Its translation is CASSLVGDRYNSPLHF.

This clone turned up a few times. This chain joins TRBV29-1 and TRBJ1-2; 7 bases match TRBD1. Germline trimming cut 2 bases from V and 3 bases from J; bases unmatched to any gene: 12. The CDR3 is 16 amino acids. Germline V gene lookup returns CDR1 SQVTM and CDR2 ANQGSEA. For the CDR3, the DNA is TGCAGCGTTGAATGGCTACCTGGGACAGCCGACTATGGCTACACCTTC. Translation: CSVEWLPGTADYGYTF.

The chain carries TRBV20-1 and TRBJ1-1, with 8 bases that match TRBD1. Germline V gene lookup returns CDR1 DFQATT and CDR2 SNEGSKA (reference sequence). The CDR3 sequence is 11 residues long. The junction had 2 bases not matched to a gene; V was cut back by 3 bases and J by 8 bases. The DNA of the CDR3 is TGCAGTGCTAGCCGGGACAGGGAAGCTTTCTTT. As protein: CSASRDREAFF.

The chain combines TRBV4-3 with TRBJ2-7; 11 bases match TRBD1. The CDR3 totals 15 residues. J lost 6 bases, V lost 3 bases, and 7 bases had no gene match. Per the germline V gene, CDR1 is LGHNA and CDR2 is YSLEER. The CDR3 protein is CASSHFGQGAREQYF. CDR3 DNA: TGCGCCAGCAGCCACTTCGGACAGGGGGCGCGCGAGCAGTACTTC.

The CDR3 DNA reads as TGTGCCAGCCTCGACAGCCTATCCTACGAGCAGTACTTC. Translated: CASLDSLSYEQYF. The chain has TRBV27 and TRBJ2-7, with TRBD1 as a possible D gene (5 bases). Per the germline V gene, CDR1 is MNHEY and CDR2 is SMNVEV (reference sequence). CDR3 length: 13 residues. V gave up 8 bases and J gave up 1 base, with 12 bases separating them.

This clone was detected a few times. The genes are TRBV29-1 and TRBJ1-2, with 8 bases matching TRBD1. The germline V gene has CDR1 SQVTM and CDR2 ANQGSEA. CDR3 length equals 12 residues. J gave up 5 bases and V 6 bases, and 5 bases lay outside the gene matches. The CDR3: CSVATGVYGYTF. The CDR3 nucleotides are TGCAGCGTGGCGACAGGGGTTTATGGCTACACCTTC.